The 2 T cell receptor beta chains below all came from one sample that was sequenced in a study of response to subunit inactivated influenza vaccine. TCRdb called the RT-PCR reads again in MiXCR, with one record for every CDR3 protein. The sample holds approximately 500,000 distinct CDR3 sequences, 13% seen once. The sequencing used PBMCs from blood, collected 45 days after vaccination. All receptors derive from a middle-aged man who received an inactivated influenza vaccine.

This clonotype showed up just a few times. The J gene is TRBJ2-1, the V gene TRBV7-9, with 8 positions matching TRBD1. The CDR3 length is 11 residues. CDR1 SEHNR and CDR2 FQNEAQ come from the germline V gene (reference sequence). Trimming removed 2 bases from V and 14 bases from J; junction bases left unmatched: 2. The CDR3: CASSLLDREFF. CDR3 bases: TGTGCCAGCAGCTTACTGGACAGGGAGTTCTTC.

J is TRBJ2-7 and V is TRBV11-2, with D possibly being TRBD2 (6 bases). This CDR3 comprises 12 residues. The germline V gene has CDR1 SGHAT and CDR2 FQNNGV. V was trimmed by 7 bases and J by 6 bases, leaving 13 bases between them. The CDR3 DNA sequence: TGTGCCAGCACCGTTGCGGGGTTCGAGCAGTACTTC. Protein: CASTVAGFEQYF.